Listed below are T cell receptor beta chains from one sample, sequenced in a study of T cell responses to AZD1222 COVID-19 vaccine. TCRdb's copy holds only in-frame clones and misses some; the assay was immunoSEQ multiplex PCR. The sample consists of about 89,000 clones, 75% to 90% of them appearing once. The sequencing used peripheral blood, collected 28 days after the second AZD1222 dose. The receptor source for this set is an adult who received the AZD1222 COVID-19 vaccine. Each CDR3 is given with its conserved first and last residue. D genes are given only for firm matches. Clone size is shown for a subset of rows, as once, few, many or a class of expanded clone.

CDR3nt	CDR3aa	v_gene	j_gene	d_gene	abundance
TGTGCCAGCAGCCAAGGGGGGGGCCATCAGCCCCAGCATTTT	CASSQGGGHQPQHF	TRBV3-1/TRBV3-2	TRBJ1-5	.	.
TGTGCCAGCAGTTCCGGGGTGGTTACGCCCCTCCACTTT	CASSSGVVTPLHF	TRBV28	TRBJ1-6	.	once
TGTGCCAGTACCAAATCACAGGGAGGCCAGCCCCAGCATTTT	CASTKSQGGQPQHF	TRBV19	TRBJ1-5	.	.
TGTGCCAGCAGTGATCAAACAGGGGGCAAAGGGAATGAGCAGTTCTTC	CASSDQTGGKGNEQFF	TRBV7-2	TRBJ2-1	TRBD1	.
TGTGCCAGCAGCTGGGGCGTATCTCGCACAGATACGCAGTATTTT	CASSWGVSRTDTQYF	TRBV5-6	TRBJ2-3	.	.
TGTGCCAGCAGCGTTAATACAGGGATCACTGAAGCTTTCTTT	CASSVNTGITEAFF	TRBV9	TRBJ1-1	.	few
TGTGCCAGCAGCTTAGAATTGGAAGGGACAGGGTTTGCAAGCTACACCTTC	CASSLELEGTGFASYTF	TRBV11-3	TRBJ1-2	TRBD1	.
TGTGCCAGCAGCCCCGGGGGGACCCAGTACTTC	CASSPGGTQYF	TRBV3-1/TRBV3-2	TRBJ2-5	.	.
TGTGCCAGCAGCTCCGGGACAAATCCCTACGAGCAGTACTTC	CASSSGTNPYEQYF	TRBV7-6	TRBJ2-7	.	.
TGTGCCAGTAGTATAGACTACGGGACTAGCGGGGCCGAAGATACGCAGTATTTT	CASSIDYGTSGAEDTQYF	TRBV19	TRBJ2-3	TRBD2	.
TGTGCCAGCAGTTCCGGGACCCCCAACACCGGGGAGCTGTTTTTT	CASSSGTPNTGELFF	TRBV27	TRBJ2-2	.	few
TGTGCCAGCAGTTTTCAGGGGGCGCTTGGCTACACCTTC	CASSFQGALGYTF	TRBV28	TRBJ1-2	TRBD1	.